The rows below give T cell receptor beta chains drawn from one sample of a study of T-cell memory formation after mild COVID-19. From the 5' RACE reads, TCRdb called clonotypes with MiXCR, one entry per CDR3 protein. The table records some 210,000 distinct CDR3 sequences, 27% of them present only once. The sequencing sample was made of PBMCs or a T cell subset sorted from them (not recorded which). The source of these receptors is an adult woman who had mild COVID-19 (a few samples of this study predate the infection). Cell type and time point are not known. The CDR3 runs from the conserved cysteine through the conserved F or W. The D gene is left open where the match is weak. Only part of the rows carry a size: once, few, many, or a class if the clone is expanded.

D: NA
J: TRBJ2-2
size: few
V: TRBV9
CDR3: CASSVDPAPGELFF
DNA: TGTGCCAGCAGCGTAGATCCAGCTCCCGGGGAGCTGTTTTTT

D: NA
J: TRBJ1-4
size: NA
V: TRBV18
CDR3: CASSPGAEKLFF
DNA: TGTGCCAGCTCACCCGGTGCAGAAAAACTGTTTTTT

D: NA
J: TRBJ1-5
size: NA
V: TRBV7-6
CDR3: CASSLRDGSNQPQHF
DNA: TGTGCCAGCAGCCTCCGGGACGGCAGTAATCAGCCCCAGCATTTT

D: NA
J: TRBJ2-1
size: few
V: TRBV12-3/TRBV12-4
CDR3: CASSLSRAPMNEQFF
DNA: TGTGCCAGCAGTTTGTCCAGGGCCCCTATGAATGAGCAGTTCTTC

D: TRBD1
J: TRBJ2-2
size: few
V: TRBV12-3/TRBV12-4
CDR3: CASRLGTGGPGELFF
DNA: TGTGCCAGCAGGTTGGGGACAGGGGGACCCGGGGAGCTGTTTTTT

D: NA
J: TRBJ2-1
size: NA
V: TRBV25-1
CDR3: CASSEKKGGRFQFF
DNA: TGTGCCAGCAGTGAGAAAAAGGGCGGTAGGTTTCAGTTCTTC

D: NA
J: TRBJ2-2
size: few
V: TRBV5-5
CDR3: CASSLDRVGELFF
DNA: TGTGCCAGCAGCTTGGACAGGGTCGGGGAGCTGTTTTTT

D: TRBD1
J: TRBJ1-1
size: NA
V: TRBV5-1
CDR3: CASSLAYRGQGNTEAFF
DNA: TGCGCCAGCAGCTTGGCCTACAGGGGGCAAGGGAACACTGAAGCTTTCTTT

D: NA
J: TRBJ2-5
size: NA
V: TRBV5-5
CDR3: CASSPVSLSETQYF
DNA: TGTGCCAGCAGCCCCGTTAGCCTGTCAGAGACCCAGTACTTC

D: TRBD1
J: TRBJ1-1
size: NA
V: TRBV7-8
CDR3: CASSLRTGLPEAFF
DNA: TGTGCCAGCAGCTTACGGACAGGACTCCCTGAAGCTTTCTTT

D: NA
J: TRBJ1-1
size: NA
V: TRBV5-6
CDR3: CASSLGDIFRTEAFF
DNA: TGTGCCAGCAGCTTGGGGGACATTTTTCGAACTGAAGCTTTCTTT

D: NA
J: TRBJ2-5
size: NA
V: TRBV5-1
CDR3: CASSLGSQGSSETQYF
DNA: TGCGCCAGCAGCTTGGGGTCCCAGGGCTCGTCGGAGACCCAGTACTTC

D: NA
J: TRBJ2-5
size: few
V: TRBV5-6
CDR3: CASRGGEETQYF
DNA: TGTGCCAGCAGGGGGGGTGAAGAGACCCAGTACTTC

D: NA
J: TRBJ2-7
size: NA
V: TRBV20-1
CDR3: CSARGDATYEQYF
DNA: TGCAGTGCCCGCGGGGACGCAACCTACGAGCAGTACTTC

D: NA
J: TRBJ2-7
size: NA
V: TRBV5-1
CDR3: CASSSSGAEQYF
DNA: TGCGCCAGCAGTTCCTCTGGGGCCGAGCAGTACTTC

D: NA
J: TRBJ2-7
size: NA
V: TRBV2
CDR3: CASSVRTAIEQYF
DNA: TGTGCCAGCAGTGTCCGGACAGCTATTGAGCAGTACTTC

D: TRBD2
J: TRBJ2-1
size: few
V: TRBV3-1
CDR3: CASSKGRVIGNEQFF
DNA: TGTGCCAGCAGCAAAGGGAGGGTGATTGGCAATGAGCAGTTCTTC

D: NA
J: TRBJ1-3
size: NA
V: TRBV20-1
CDR3: CSASDTPESSGNTIYF
DNA: TGCAGTGCTAGCGACACCCCGGAGAGCTCTGGAAACACCATATATTTT

D: NA
J: TRBJ2-5
size: NA
V: TRBV5-1
CDR3: CASSFGSQETQYF
DNA: TGCGCCAGCAGCTTTGGATCGCAAGAGACCCAGTACTTC

D: NA
J: TRBJ2-2
size: NA
V: TRBV30
CDR3: CAWIPPNTGELFF
DNA: TGTGCCTGGATACCCCCGAACACCGGGGAGCTGTTTTTT

D: NA
J: TRBJ2-7
size: many
V: TRBV14
CDR3: CASSQDYEQYF
DNA: TGTGCCAGCAGCCAAGACTACGAGCAGTACTTC

D: NA
J: TRBJ1-5
size: NA
V: TRBV5-4
CDR3: CASSLMGGEPQHF
DNA: TGTGCCAGCAGCTTGATGGGGGGCGAGCCCCAGCATTTT

D: NA
J: TRBJ2-1
size: NA
V: TRBV13
CDR3: CASSLSGPRADEQFF
DNA: TGTGCCAGCAGCCTGTCGGGGCCCCGGGCGGATGAGCAGTTCTTC

D: TRBD2
J: TRBJ2-1
size: many
V: TRBV19
CDR3: CASSGLAGGLNNEQFF
DNA: TGTGCCAGTAGCGGACTAGCGGGGGGCTTGAACAATGAGCAGTTCTTC

D: TRBD2
J: TRBJ2-3
size: NA
V: TRBV10-3
CDR3: CAIRKGTSGTDTQYF
DNA: TGTGCCATCAGAAAGGGGACTAGCGGTACAGATACGCAGTATTTT